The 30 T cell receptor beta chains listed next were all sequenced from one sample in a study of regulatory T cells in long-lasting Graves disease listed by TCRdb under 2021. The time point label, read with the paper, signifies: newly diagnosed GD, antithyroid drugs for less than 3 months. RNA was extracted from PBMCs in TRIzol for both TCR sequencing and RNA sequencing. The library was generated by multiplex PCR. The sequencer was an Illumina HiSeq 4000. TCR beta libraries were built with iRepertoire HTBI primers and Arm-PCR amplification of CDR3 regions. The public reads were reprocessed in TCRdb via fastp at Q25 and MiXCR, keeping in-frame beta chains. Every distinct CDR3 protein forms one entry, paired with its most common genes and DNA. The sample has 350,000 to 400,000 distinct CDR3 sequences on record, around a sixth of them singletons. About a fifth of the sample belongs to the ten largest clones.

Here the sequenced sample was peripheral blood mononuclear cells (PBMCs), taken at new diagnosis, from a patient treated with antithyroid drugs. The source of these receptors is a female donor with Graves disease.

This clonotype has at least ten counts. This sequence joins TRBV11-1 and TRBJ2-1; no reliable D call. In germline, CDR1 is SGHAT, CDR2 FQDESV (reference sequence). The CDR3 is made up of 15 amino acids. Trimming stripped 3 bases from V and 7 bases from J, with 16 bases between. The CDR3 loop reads CASSLRRVYGNEQFF. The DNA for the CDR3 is TGTGCCAGCAGCTTGAGGCGCGTTTACGGGAATGAGCAGTTCTTC.

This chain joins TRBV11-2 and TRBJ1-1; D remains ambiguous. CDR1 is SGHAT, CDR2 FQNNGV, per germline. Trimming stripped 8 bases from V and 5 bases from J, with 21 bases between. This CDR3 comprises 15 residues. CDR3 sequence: CASSPQTAGGTEAFF. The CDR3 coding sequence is TGTGCCAGCTCACCACAAACTGCGGGAGGTACTGAAGCTTTCTTT.

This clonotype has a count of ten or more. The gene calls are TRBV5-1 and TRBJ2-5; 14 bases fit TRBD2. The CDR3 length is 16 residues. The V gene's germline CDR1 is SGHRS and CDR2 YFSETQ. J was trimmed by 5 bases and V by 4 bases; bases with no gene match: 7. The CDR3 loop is CASSGGTSGSKETQYF. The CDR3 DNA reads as TGCGCCAGCAGCGGGGGGACTAGCGGGAGTAAGGAGACCCAGTACTTC.

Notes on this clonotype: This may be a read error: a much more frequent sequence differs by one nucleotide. The CDR3 DNA follows: TGTGCCAGCAGCTTACCCTGGGACATAGATACGCAGTATTTT. This sequence encodes CASSLPWDIDTQYF. The chain couples TRBV7-9 to TRBJ2-3; D perhaps matches TRBD1 (6 bases). V was clipped by 2 bases and J by 5 bases, with 11 bases between them. This CDR3 contains 14 residues. The germline gives CDR1 SEHNR, CDR2 FQNEAQ (reference sequence).

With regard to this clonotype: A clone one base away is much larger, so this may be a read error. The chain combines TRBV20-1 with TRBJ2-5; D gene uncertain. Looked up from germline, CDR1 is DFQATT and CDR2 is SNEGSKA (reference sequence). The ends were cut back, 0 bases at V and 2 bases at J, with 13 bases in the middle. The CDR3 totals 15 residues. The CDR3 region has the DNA TGCAGTGCTAGAGATTCAGCGTGGGGTCAAGAGACCCAGTACTTC. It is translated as CSARDSAWGQETQYF.

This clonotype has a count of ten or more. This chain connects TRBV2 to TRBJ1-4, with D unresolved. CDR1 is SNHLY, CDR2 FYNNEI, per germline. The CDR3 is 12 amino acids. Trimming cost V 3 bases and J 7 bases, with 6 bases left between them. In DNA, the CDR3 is TGTGCCAGCAGTGACCTGAGTGAAAAACTGTTTTTT. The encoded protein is CASSDLSEKLFF.

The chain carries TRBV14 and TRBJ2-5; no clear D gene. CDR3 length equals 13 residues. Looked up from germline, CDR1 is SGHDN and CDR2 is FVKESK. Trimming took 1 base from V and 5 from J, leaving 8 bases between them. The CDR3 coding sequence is TGTGCCAGCAGCCAAGTATTGTCCGAGACCCAGTACTTC. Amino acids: CASSQVLSETQYF. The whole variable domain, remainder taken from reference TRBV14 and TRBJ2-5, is EAGVTQFPSHSVIEKGQTVTLRCDPISGHDNLYWYRRVMGKEIKFLLHFVKESKQDESGMPNNRFLAERTGGTYSTLKVQPAELEDSGVYFCASSQVLSETQYFGPGTRLLVL.

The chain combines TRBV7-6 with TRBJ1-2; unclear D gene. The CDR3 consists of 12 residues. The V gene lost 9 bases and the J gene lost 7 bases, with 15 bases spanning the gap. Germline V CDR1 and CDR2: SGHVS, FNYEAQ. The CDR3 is CASGQAGGGYTF. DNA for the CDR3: TGTGCCAGTGGGCAGGCAGGTGGTGGCTACACCTTC.

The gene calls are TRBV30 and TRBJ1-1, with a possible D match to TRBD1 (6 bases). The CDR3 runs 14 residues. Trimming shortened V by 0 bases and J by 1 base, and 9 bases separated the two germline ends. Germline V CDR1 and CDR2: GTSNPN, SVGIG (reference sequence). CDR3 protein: CAWSVTGSNTEAFF. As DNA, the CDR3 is TGTGCCTGGAGTGTGACAGGTTCGAACACTGAAGCTTTCTTT.

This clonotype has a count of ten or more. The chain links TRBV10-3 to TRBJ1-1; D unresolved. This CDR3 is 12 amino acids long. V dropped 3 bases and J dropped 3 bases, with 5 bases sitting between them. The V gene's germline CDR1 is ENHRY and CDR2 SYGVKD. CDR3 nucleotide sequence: TGTGCCATCAGTGAATGGGACACTGAAGCTTTCTTT. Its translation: CAISEWDTEAFF.

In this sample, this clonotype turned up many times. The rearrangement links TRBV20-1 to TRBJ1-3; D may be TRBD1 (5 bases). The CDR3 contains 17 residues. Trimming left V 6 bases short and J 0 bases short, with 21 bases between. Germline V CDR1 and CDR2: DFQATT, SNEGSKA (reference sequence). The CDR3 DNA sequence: TGCAGTGCGACCCCCTCCGGGACGGATGGCTCTGGAAACACCATATATTTT. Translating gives CSATPSGTDGSGNTIYF.

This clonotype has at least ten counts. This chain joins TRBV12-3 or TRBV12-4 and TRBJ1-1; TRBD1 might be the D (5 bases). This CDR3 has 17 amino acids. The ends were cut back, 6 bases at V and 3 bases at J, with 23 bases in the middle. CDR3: CASREGQPRDLYTEAFF. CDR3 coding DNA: TGTGCCAGCAGAGAGGGGCAACCCCGGGACTTATACACTGAAGCTTTCTTT.

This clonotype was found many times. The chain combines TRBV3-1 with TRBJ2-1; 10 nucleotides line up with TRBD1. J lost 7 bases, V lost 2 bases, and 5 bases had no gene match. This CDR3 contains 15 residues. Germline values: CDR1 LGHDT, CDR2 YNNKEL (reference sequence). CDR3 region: CASSQPGTGENEQFF. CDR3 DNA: TGTGCCAGCAGCCAACCCGGGACAGGGGAGAATGAGCAGTTCTTC.

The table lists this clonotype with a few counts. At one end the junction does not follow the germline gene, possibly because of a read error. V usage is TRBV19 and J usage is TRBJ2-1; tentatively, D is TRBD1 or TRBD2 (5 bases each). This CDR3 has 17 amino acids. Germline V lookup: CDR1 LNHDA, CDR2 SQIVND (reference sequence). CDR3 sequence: CASSPRASIVVHNGQFF. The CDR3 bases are TGTGCCAGTAGCCCCAGGGCTAGCATCGTGGTTCACAATGGGCAGTTCTTC.

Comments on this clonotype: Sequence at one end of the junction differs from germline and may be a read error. The CDR3 region has the DNA TGCGCCAACAGCTTGGATAGCAATCAGCCCCAGCATTTT. It yields the protein CANSLDSNQPQHF. The chain combines TRBV5-1 with TRBJ1-5, with D hard to call. Looked up from germline, CDR1 is SGHRS and CDR2 is YFSETQ. This CDR3 contains 13 residues.

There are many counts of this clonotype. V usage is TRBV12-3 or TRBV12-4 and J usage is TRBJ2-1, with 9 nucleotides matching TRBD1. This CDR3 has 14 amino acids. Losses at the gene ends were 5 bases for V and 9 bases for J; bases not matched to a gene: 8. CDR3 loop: CASSPGQGIGEQFF. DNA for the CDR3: TGTGCCAGCAGTCCGGGACAGGGTATAGGTGAGCAGTTCTTC.

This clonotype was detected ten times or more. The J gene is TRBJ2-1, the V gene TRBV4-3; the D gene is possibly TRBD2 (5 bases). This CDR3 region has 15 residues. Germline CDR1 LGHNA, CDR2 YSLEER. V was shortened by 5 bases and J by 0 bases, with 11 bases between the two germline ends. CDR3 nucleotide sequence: TGCGCCAGCAGCTTCGTGGGGAGCTCCTACAATGAGCAGTTCTTC. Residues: CASSFVGSSYNEQFF.

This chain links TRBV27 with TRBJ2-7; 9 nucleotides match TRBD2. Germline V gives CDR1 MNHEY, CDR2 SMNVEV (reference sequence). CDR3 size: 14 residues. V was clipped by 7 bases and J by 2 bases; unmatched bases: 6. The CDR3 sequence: CASTPSGMAYEQYF. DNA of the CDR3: TGTGCCAGCACCCCTAGCGGGATGGCCTACGAGCAGTACTTC.

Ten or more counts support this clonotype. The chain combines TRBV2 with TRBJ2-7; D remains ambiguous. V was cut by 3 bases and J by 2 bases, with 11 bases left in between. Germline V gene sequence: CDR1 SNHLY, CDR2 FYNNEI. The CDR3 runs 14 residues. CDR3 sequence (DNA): TGTGCCAGCAGTGAGGCCGTATTAACCTACGAGCAGTACTTC. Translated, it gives CASSEAVLTYEQYF.

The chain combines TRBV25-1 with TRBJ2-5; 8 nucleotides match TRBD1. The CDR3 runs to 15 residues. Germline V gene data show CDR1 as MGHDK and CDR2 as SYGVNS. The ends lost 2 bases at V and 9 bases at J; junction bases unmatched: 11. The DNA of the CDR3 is TGTGCCAGCAGTGAAAGTCCAGGACAGGGTACGGCCCAGTACTTC. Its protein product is CASSESPGQGTAQYF.

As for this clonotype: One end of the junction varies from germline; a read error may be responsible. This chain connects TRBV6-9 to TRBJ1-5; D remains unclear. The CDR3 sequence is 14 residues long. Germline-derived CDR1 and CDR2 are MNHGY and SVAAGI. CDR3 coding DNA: TGCGCCAGCAGGCGGAGGACGGAACATCAGCCCCAGCATTTT. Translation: CASRRRTEHQPQHF.

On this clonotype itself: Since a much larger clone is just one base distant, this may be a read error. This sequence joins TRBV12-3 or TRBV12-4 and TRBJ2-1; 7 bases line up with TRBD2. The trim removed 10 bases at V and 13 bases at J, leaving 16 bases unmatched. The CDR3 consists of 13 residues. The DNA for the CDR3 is TGTGCCACCGGGGCGGGGGTCCAAGAGACCCAGTTCTTC. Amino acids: CATGAGVQETQFF.

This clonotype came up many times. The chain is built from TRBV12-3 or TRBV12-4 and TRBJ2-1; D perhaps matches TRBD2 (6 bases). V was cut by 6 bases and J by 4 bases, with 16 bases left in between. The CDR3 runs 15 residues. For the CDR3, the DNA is TGTGCCAGCAGAAGGGAGGCAGGGAATTACAATGAGCAGTTCTTC. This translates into CASRREAGNYNEQFF.

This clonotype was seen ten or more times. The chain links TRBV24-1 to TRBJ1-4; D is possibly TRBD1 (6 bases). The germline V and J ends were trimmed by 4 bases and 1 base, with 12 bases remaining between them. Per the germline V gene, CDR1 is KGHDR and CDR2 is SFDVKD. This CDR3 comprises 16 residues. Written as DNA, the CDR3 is TGTGCCACCAGTGAGTCACAGGGAGGAACTAATGAAAAACTGTTTTTT. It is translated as CATSESQGGTNEKLFF.

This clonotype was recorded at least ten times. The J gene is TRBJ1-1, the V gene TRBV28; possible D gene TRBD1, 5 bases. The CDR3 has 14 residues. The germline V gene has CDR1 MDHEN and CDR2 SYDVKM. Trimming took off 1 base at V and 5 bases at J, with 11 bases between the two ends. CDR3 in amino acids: CASSLFGGWTEAFF. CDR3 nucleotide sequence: TGTGCCAGCAGTTTATTCGGGGGATGGACTGAAGCTTTCTTT.

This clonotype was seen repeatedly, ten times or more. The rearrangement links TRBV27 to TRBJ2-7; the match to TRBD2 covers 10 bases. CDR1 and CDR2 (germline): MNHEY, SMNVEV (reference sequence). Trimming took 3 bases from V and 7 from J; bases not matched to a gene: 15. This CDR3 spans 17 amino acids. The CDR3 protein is CASSFGLAGGRLREQYF. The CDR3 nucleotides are TGTGCCAGCAGTTTTGGATTAGCGGGGGGCCGTTTGCGTGAGCAGTACTTC.

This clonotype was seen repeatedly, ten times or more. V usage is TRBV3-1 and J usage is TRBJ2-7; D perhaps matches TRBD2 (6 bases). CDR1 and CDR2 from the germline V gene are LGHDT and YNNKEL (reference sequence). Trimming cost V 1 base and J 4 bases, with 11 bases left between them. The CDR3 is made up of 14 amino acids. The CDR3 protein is CASSQGAGPYEQYF. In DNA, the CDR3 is TGTGCCAGCAGCCAAGGGGCGGGGCCTTACGAGCAGTACTTC.

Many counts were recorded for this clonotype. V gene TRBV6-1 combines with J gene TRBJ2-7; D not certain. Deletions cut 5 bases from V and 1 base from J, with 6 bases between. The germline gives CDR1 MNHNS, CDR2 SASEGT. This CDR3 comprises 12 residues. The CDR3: CASSRNSYEQYF. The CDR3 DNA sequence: TGTGCCAGCAGTCGGAATTCCTACGAGCAGTACTTC.

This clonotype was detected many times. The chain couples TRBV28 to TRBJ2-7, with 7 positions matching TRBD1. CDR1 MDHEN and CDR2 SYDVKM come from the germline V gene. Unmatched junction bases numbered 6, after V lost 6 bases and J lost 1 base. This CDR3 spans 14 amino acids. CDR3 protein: CASRTGTASYEQYF. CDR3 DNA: TGTGCCAGCAGGACCGGGACAGCGTCCTACGAGCAGTACTTC.

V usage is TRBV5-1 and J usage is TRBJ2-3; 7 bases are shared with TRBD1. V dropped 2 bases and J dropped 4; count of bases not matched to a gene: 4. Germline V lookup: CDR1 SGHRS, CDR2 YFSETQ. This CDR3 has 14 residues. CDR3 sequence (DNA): TGCGCCAGCAGCTTAACGACAGGGTCAGATACGCAGTATTTT. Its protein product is CASSLTTGSDTQYF.